This T cell receptor (beta chain) was obtained from a study of T cells in localized non-small cell lung cancer. This clone was counted only a few times. Its specificity is not known. Unmatched junction bases numbered 6, after V lost 3 bases and J lost 5 bases. CDR3 length: 14 residues. Per germline, CDR1 SGHTA and CDR2 FQGNSA. TCRdb keeps only in-frame clones here, not all; method: immunoSEQ multiplex PCR. The repertoire holds roughly 50,000 clones, with approximately 90% as singletons. Study results and limitations: Tumor trailed uninvolved adjacent lung in T cell clonality, which peaked there.

J is TRBJ2-5 and V is TRBV7-2; 7 nucleotides match TRBD2. The TCR was taken from a man between 40 and 70 years old with stage I lung adenocarcinoma. Sequenced material: peripheral blood, taken before any cancer treatment. The CDR3 nucleotides are TGTGCCAGCAGCTTGACTGAAGCGGGGGAGACCCAGTACTTC. It yields the protein CASSLTEAGETQYF. The full variable domain, in which reference TRBV7-2 and TRBJ2-5 provide the parts outside the CDR3, is GAGVSQSPSNKVTEKGKDVELRCDPISGHTALYWYRQSLGQGLEFLIYFQGNSAPDKSGLPSDRFSAERTGGSVSTLTIQRTQQEDSAVYLCASSLTEAGETQYFGPGTRLLVL.